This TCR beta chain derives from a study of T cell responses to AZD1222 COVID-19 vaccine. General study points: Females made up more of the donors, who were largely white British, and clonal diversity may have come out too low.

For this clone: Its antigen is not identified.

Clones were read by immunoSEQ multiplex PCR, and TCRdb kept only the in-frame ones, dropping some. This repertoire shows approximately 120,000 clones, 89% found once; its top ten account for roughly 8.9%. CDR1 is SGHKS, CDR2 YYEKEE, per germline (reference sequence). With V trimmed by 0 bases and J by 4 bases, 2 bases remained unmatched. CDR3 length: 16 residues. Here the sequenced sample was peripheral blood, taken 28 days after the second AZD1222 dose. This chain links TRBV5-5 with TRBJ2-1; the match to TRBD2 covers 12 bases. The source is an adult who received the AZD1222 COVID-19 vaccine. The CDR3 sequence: CASSLELAGGYNEQFF. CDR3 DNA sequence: TGTGCCAGCAGCTTGGAACTAGCGGGAGGATACAATGAGCAGTTCTTC.